This TCR beta chain derives from a study of blood T cell repertoires in COVID-19. Some clones are missing from TCRdb's copy, which holds only in-frame ones; the method was immunoSEQ multiplex PCR. The data contain around 120,000 clones, about three quarters of them singletons. Losses at the gene ends were 6 bases for V and 0 bases for J; bases not matched to a gene: 4. The CDR3 spans 17 residues. Germline CDR1 reads MGHDK; CDR2 reads SYGVNS. This receptor was taken from a woman in her seventies with acute or convalescent COVID-19. J is TRBJ2-1 and V is TRBV25-1; 14 nucleotides line up with TRBD2. The sequenced sample was peripheral blood. The CDR3 spells CASSRLAGGSSYNEQFF. In DNA, the CDR3 is TGTGCCAGCAGCCGACTAGCGGGAGGGAGCTCCTACAATGAGCAGTTCTTC.